This entry lists 17 T cell receptor beta chains sequenced from one sample in a study of human T cells and chemical hapten exposure. TCRdb re-called the RACE reads with MiXCR, one entry per CDR3 protein. The sample consists of approximately 52,000 distinct CDR3 sequences, about 9.4% of them appearing once. As for time point: pre-sensitization, week 0. Treatment specified: therapeutic diphenylcyclopropenone sensitization with weekly scalp DPC. This specimen consisted of whole blood, obtained in connection with sensitization to the hapten diphenylcyclopropenone (DPC). The origin of the receptors is a woman between 40 and 50 years old with alopecia areata. Some clones in this sample may be carry-over from other donors' samples.

The V call is TRBV6-1, the J call TRBJ1-2, with D unclear. This CDR3 region has 15 residues. Per the germline V gene, CDR1 is MNHNS and CDR2 is SASEGT. Trimming left V 4 bases short and J 8 bases short, with 20 bases between. The chain's CDR3 is CASSADQRGLVGYTF. The CDR3 nucleotides read TGTGCCAGCAGTGCGGATCAACGAGGCCTTGTCGGCTACACCTTC.

This clonotype has at least ten counts. The rearrangement uses TRBV6-5 and TRBJ2-2; the match to TRBD2 covers 11 bases. The V gene end was trimmed by 6 bases and the J gene end by 4 bases; junction bases not matched to a gene: 10. The CDR3 length is 17 residues. Germline CDR1 MNHEY, CDR2 SVGAGI. CDR3 coding DNA: TGTGCCAGCAGGCAGGGGCGACTAGCGGGACCCACCGGGGAGCTGTTTTTT. Its translation is CASRQGRLAGPTGELFF.

This clonotype was detected many times. This rearrangement joins TRBV5-1 to TRBJ2-6, with TRBD2 as a possible D gene (5 bases). V was clipped by 4 bases and J by 0 bases, with 8 bases between them. The CDR3 is made up of 15 amino acids. Germline lookup yields CDR1 SGHRS and CDR2 YFSETQ. CDR3 loop: CASSRESSGANVLTF. The DNA of the CDR3 is TGCGCCAGCAGCAGGGAGAGCTCTGGGGCCAACGTCCTGACTTTC.

This clonotype was seen at least ten times. The CDR3 is CASSSPPHPSKATDTQYF. CDR3 DNA: TGTGCCAGCAGTTCTCCCCCTCACCCCTCCAAGGCCACAGATACGCAGTATTTT. J is TRBJ2-3 and V is TRBV28; D gene ambiguous. Germline CDR1 is MDHEN and CDR2 is SYDVKM. V gave up 4 bases and J gave up 2 bases, with 22 bases separating them. This CDR3 has 18 amino acids. The full variable domain, completed using reference TRBV28 and TRBJ2-3, is DVKVTQSSRYLVKRTGEKVFLECVQDMDHENMFWYRQDPGLGLRLIYFSYDVKMKEKGDIPEGYSVSREKKERFSLILESASTNQTSMYLCASSSPPHPSKATDTQYFGPGTRLTVL.

A few counts support this clonotype. The chain employs TRBV4-1 and TRBJ2-3; a weak D match, TRBD2 (6 bases). The CDR3 totals 16 residues. V lost 0 bases to trimming and J lost 3 bases, with 13 bases between them. CDR1 MGHRA and CDR2 YSYEKL come from the germline V gene. The CDR3 loop reads CASSQDWAGLTDTQYF. In nucleotides, the CDR3 is TGCGCCAGCAGCCAAGACTGGGCGGGGCTGACAGATACGCAGTATTTT.

The sample holds many counts of this clonotype. V gene TRBV6-5 combines with J gene TRBJ1-1, with 9 nucleotides matching TRBD1. Germline V lookup: CDR1 MNHEY, CDR2 SVGAGI. The CDR3 is made up of 17 amino acids. The trim removed 1 base at V and 2 bases at J, leaving 8 bases unmatched. DNA of the CDR3: TGTGCCAGCAGTTACTTAGGGACAGGGACGAGCAACACTGAAGCTTTCTTT. This sequence encodes CASSYLGTGTSNTEAFF.

This clonotype was found a few times. The rearrangement joins TRBV19 to TRBJ2-7; no firm D call. V was pared by 4 bases and J by 3 bases, with 10 bases between. The CDR3 spans 13 residues. The germline V gene encodes CDR1 LNHDA and CDR2 SQIVND (reference sequence). In DNA form, the CDR3 reads TGTGCCAGTAGTAGGATCGTCTTCTACGAGCAGTACTTC. It translates to CASSRIVFYEQYF.

The sample holds many counts of this clonotype. The chain employs TRBV7-8 and TRBJ2-2, with 10 nucleotides matching TRBD2. CDR3 size: 16 residues. CDR1 and CDR2 (germline): SGHVS, FQNEAQ. V shed 2 bases and J 6 bases; nucleotides not matched to a gene: 6. The CDR3 region has the DNA TGTGCCAGCAGCTTACTAGCGGGGGTTAAATCCGGGGAGCTGTTTTTT. Amino acids: CASSLLAGVKSGELFF. Variable domain in full (rest from reference TRBV7-8 and TRBJ2-2): GAGVSQSPRYKVAKRGQDVALRCDPISGHVSLFWYQQALGQGPEFLTYFQNEAQLDKSGLPSDRFFAERPEGSVSTLKIQRTQQEDSAVYLCASSLLAGVKSGELFFGEGSRLTVL.

This clonotype was observed at least ten times. This sequence joins TRBV12-3 or TRBV12-4 and TRBJ1-6; tentative D call: TRBD1 (6 bases). The V gene lost 7 bases and the J gene lost 11 bases, with 15 bases spanning the gap. The CDR3 is 13 residues long. The CDR3 DNA reads TGTGCCAGCATCCCGACAGGATCCCCACCCCTCCACTTT. Its translation is CASIPTGSPPLHF.

The rearrangement joins TRBV7-9 to TRBJ1-1, with D unresolved. The germline gives CDR1 SEHNR, CDR2 FQNEAQ (reference sequence). Deletions cut 2 bases from V and 4 bases from J, with 8 bases between. The CDR3 is made up of 13 amino acids. CDR3 in DNA: TGTGCCAGCAGCTTAAAGGGAGGCACTGAAGCTTTCTTT. Its protein is CASSLKGGTEAFF.

This clonotype appeared a few times. V usage is TRBV3-1 and J usage is TRBJ2-7, with TRBD2 matching over 8 bases. Trimming removed 1 base from V and 3 bases from J; junction bases left unmatched: 5. This CDR3 has 15 amino acids. Germline V CDR1 and CDR2: LGHDT, YNNKEL (reference sequence). The CDR3 reads CASSQVPGGGYEQYF. Written as DNA, the CDR3 is TGTGCCAGCAGCCAAGTTCCGGGAGGGGGCTACGAGCAGTACTTC.

Details on this clonotype: This may stem from a read error, because a much larger clone lies one nucleotide away. The chain uses TRBV7-9 and TRBJ1-2, with D unclear. The CDR3 runs to 17 residues. Germline values: CDR1 SEHNR, CDR2 FQNEAQ (reference sequence). With 1 base removed from V and 4 bases from J, the gap between germline ends came to 19 bases. For the CDR3, the DNA is TGTGCCAGCAGCTTAGGAAGTGAGACACTCCTTATCTATGGCTACACCTTC. Residues: CASSLGSETLLIYGYTF.

Ten or more counts support this clonotype. This sequence joins TRBV5-1 and TRBJ2-2, with 7 bases aligning to TRBD1. The germline V gene encodes CDR1 SGHRS and CDR2 YFSETQ. V shed 2 bases and J 3 bases; nucleotides not matched to a gene: 7. The CDR3 totals 16 residues. The CDR3 DNA reads as TGCGCCAGCAGCTTAAGTCGGACAGGTCACACCGGGGAGCTGTTTTTT. This encodes CASSLSRTGHTGELFF.

In its sample, this clonotype was seen many times. The genes are TRBV4-2 and TRBJ1-5; no clear D. Trimming removed 4 bases at V and 5 bases at J, with 15 bases between. Germline assignment: CDR1 LGHNA and CDR2 YNFKEQ. The length of the CDR3 is 15 residues. CDR3 bases: TGTGCCAGCAGCCCCCTCGGTGCGATGGATCAGCCCCAGCATTTT. This gives the protein CASSPLGAMDQPQHF.

The rearrangement links TRBV10-3 to TRBJ2-3; 8 positions agree with TRBD1. CDR3 size: 13 residues. The germline CDR1 and CDR2 sequences are ENHRY and SYGVKD. Trimming took 8 bases from V and 1 from J; bases not matched to a gene: 2. The CDR3 nucleotides read TGTGCCATCCAACAGGGGGGCACAGATACGCAGTATTTT. Residues: CAIQQGGTDTQYF.

This clonotype was seen repeatedly, ten times or more. CDR3 region: CAWSVLSSYEQYF. The CDR3 coding sequence is TGTGCCTGGAGTGTACTGTCCTCCTACGAGCAGTACTTC. The chain employs TRBV30 and TRBJ2-7, with unresolved D. Germline V lookup: CDR1 GTSNPN, CDR2 SVGIG (reference sequence). With 0 bases removed from V and 0 bases from J, the gap between germline ends came to 6 bases. This CDR3 has 13 residues. The whole variable domain, filled in from reference TRBV30 and TRBJ2-7, reads SQTIHQWPATLVQPVGSPLSLECTVEGTSNPNLYWYRQAAGRGLQLLFYSVGIGQISSEVPQNLSASRPQDRQFILSSKKLLLSDSGFYLCAWSVLSSYEQYFGPGTRLTVT.

This clonotype appeared many times. The gene calls are TRBV6-1 and TRBJ2-7; 7 nucleotides line up with TRBD1. The ends lost 0 bases at V and 6 bases at J; junction bases unmatched: 5. Germline values: CDR1 MNHNS, CDR2 SASEGT. The CDR3 runs to 14 residues. The CDR3 loop is CASSEAGQIREQYF. CDR3 in DNA: TGTGCCAGCAGTGAAGCGGGACAGATTCGCGAGCAGTACTTC.